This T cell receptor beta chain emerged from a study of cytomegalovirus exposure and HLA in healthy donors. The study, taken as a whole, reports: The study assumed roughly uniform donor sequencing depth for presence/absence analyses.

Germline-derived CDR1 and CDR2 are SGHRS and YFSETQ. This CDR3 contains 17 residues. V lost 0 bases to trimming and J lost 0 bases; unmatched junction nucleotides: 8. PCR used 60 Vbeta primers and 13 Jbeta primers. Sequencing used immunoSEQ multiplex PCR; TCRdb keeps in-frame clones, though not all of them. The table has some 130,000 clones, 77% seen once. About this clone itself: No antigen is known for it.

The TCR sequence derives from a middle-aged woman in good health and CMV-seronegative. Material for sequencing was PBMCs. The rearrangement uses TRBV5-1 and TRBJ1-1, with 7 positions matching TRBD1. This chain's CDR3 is CASSLGRGQPMNTEAFF. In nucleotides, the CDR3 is TGCGCCAGCAGCTTGGGCCGGGGACAGCCCATGAACACTGAAGCTTTCTTT.